This TCR beta chain was recovered during a study of blood T cell repertoires in COVID-19. Overall study context: Sites in the United States, Italy and Spain provided acute and convalescent COVID-19 samples.

Enrolled through a virtual design, the participants were between roughly 18 and 90 years of age and came from about two dozen US areas. Original data processing: Reference gene primers were amplified, and this amplification served to estimate nucleated cell counts. Some clones are missing from TCRdb's copy, which holds only in-frame ones; the method was immunoSEQ multiplex PCR. V, J and clone size reflect that table, while D and trimming were determined from the DNA. The data hold fewer than 400,000 clones, with roughly 90% observed a single time. Germline V gives CDR1 SGHKS, CDR2 YYEKEE (reference sequence). This CDR3 has 14 amino acids. Trimming shortened V by 4 bases and J by 0 bases, and 7 bases separated the two germline ends.

Sequencing was performed on PBMCs or T cells enriched from blood (not recorded which). J is TRBJ1-4 and V is TRBV5-5, with D tentatively TRBD1 (6 bases). The clonotype was recovered from a woman between 25 and 40 years old who had recovered from COVID-19. The DNA for the CDR3 is TGTGCCAGCAGCGGACAGCCAACTAATGAAAAACTGTTTTTT. Translation gives CASSGQPTNEKLFF.